The next 18 T cell receptor beta chains were all read from a single sample in a study of regulatory and conventional T cells in RAG deficiency. Profiling relied on immunoSEQ multiplex PCR, and the TCRdb table lists in-frame clones only, not all of them. This sample has fewer than 35,000 clones, with around 91% found just once. Another study also made use of these data, one on regulatory T cells. As that study records: Primers: 52 TRBV forward and 13 TRBJ reverse.

Sequenced input: CD8+ T cells sorted from blood. The origin of the receptors is a human donor in good health.

The chain has TRBV4-1 and TRBJ2-7; a weak D match, TRBD2 (6 bases). Germline lookup yields CDR1 MGHRA and CDR2 YSYEKL. With 0 bases removed from V and 3 bases from J, the gap between germline ends came to 9 bases. This CDR3 has 14 amino acids. The CDR3 region has the DNA TGCGCCAGCAGCCAAGATAGGACTAACTACGAGCAGTACTTC. This gives the protein CASSQDRTNYEQYF.

The CDR3 DNA reads TGTGCCAGCAGCTTAGCCTTCAGTGAAAACTATGGCTACACCTTC. This codes for CASSLAFSENYGYTF. The chain recombines TRBV7-2 with TRBJ1-2; D is undetermined. The CDR3 contains 15 residues. V dropped 0 bases and J dropped 2 bases, with 10 bases sitting between them. Germline assignment: CDR1 SGHTA and CDR2 FQGNSA.

The chain has TRBV28 and TRBJ1-5; no clear D. Trimming left V 3 bases short and J 2 bases short, with 5 bases between. Germline CDR1 reads MDHEN; CDR2 reads SYDVKM. CDR3 length: 13 residues. CDR3 region: CASSFLGNQPQHF. The CDR3 nucleotides are TGTGCCAGCAGTTTTCTCGGCAATCAGCCCCAGCATTTT.

This chain links TRBV6-6 with TRBJ1-1; TRBD1 aligns across 10 bases. CDR3 length equals 16 residues. Trimming cost V 6 bases and J 1 base; bases outside gene matches: 8. Germline V CDR1 and CDR2: MNHNY, SVGAGI (reference sequence). CDR3 sequence reads: CASSRRQGAWNTEAFF. Here the CDR3 DNA reads TGTGCCAGCAGCCGTCGACAGGGGGCTTGGAACACTGAAGCTTTCTTT.

This sequence joins TRBV28 and TRBJ2-3, with D possibly matching TRBD2 (7 bases). CDR1 is MDHEN, CDR2 SYDVKM, per germline. The CDR3 totals 16 residues. The ends were cut back, 4 bases at V and 1 base at J, with 15 bases in the middle. Here the CDR3 reads CASSYSGGRGTDTQYF. The CDR3, as DNA: TGTGCCAGCAGTTACTCGGGGGGCCGTGGCACAGATACGCAGTATTTT.

The gene calls are TRBV27 and TRBJ1-1, with D uncertain. V was clipped by 3 bases and J by 0 bases, with 8 bases between them. Germline assignment: CDR1 MNHEY and CDR2 SMNVEV (reference sequence). The CDR3 totals 14 residues. The chain's CDR3 is CASSLRNLNTEAFF. The CDR3 region has the DNA TGTGCCAGCAGTTTGCGCAACTTGAACACTGAAGCTTTCTTT.

The V call is TRBV2, the J call TRBJ2-7; the D gene is possibly TRBD1 (5 bases). CDR1 SNHLY and CDR2 FYNNEI come from the germline V gene. V lost 5 bases to trimming and J lost 6 bases, with 11 bases between them. The CDR3 has 12 residues. The CDR3 reads CASSLGVGEQYF. The CDR3, as DNA: TGTGCCAGCAGTCTAGGGGTTGGCGAGCAGTACTTC. The whole variable domain, remainder taken from reference TRBV2 and TRBJ2-7, is EPEVTQTPSHQVTQMGQEVILRCVPISNHLYFYWYRQILGQKVEFLVSFYNNEISEKSEIFDDQFSVERPDGSNFTLKIRSTKLEDSAMYFCASSLGVGEQYFGPGTRLTVT.

The chain employs TRBV9 and TRBJ2-7, with 11 bases lining up with TRBD2. The germline V gene has CDR1 SGDLS and CDR2 YYNGEE. After removal of 0 bases from V and 3 bases from J, the junction contained 2 bases not matched to a gene. The CDR3 is 15 amino acids. The CDR3 protein is CASSVAGTSGYEQYF. CDR3 nucleotide sequence: TGTGCCAGCAGCGTAGCCGGGACTAGCGGCTACGAGCAGTACTTC.

This rearrangement joins TRBV28 to TRBJ1-4; D is undetermined. Trimming took off 7 bases at V and 5 bases at J, with 11 bases between the two ends. Germline V CDR1 and CDR2: MDHEN, SYDVKM. The CDR3 is 13 residues long. CDR3 loop: CASNGRRNEKLFF. For the CDR3, the DNA is TGTGCCAGCAATGGCAGGAGGAATGAAAAACTGTTTTTT.

The chain couples TRBV18 to TRBJ2-1; no definite D call. CDR1 is KGHSH and CDR2 is LQKENI in the germline V gene. The length of the CDR3 is 12 residues. V gave up 10 bases and J gave up 5 bases, with 12 bases separating them. CDR3 DNA: TGTGCCACGGCAGAATTACACAATGAGCAGTTCTTC. Protein product: CATAELHNEQFF.

The V call is TRBV7-2, the J call TRBJ2-1; 12 positions match TRBD1. Germline V gene sequence: CDR1 SGHTA, CDR2 FQGNSA. V shed 5 bases, J shed 12 bases, and the junction held 5 bases outside the gene matches. This CDR3 is 13 amino acids long. The CDR3 here is CASSGTGGTGQFF. DNA of the CDR3: TGTGCCAGCAGCGGGACAGGGGGCACAGGGCAGTTCTTC.

This rearrangement joins TRBV23-1 to TRBJ2-7; 8 nucleotides match TRBD1. TRBV23-1 is an open reading frame whose function is uncertain. V dropped 7 bases and J dropped 3; count of bases not matched to a gene: 5. The CDR3 consists of 13 residues. CDR3 DNA sequence: TGCGCCAGCACCCGGGACAGGCTCTACGAGCAGTACTTC. Its translation: CASTRDRLYEQYF.

This clone was observed a single time. The chain links TRBV5-6 to TRBJ2-7, with D unclear. Germline V CDR1 and CDR2: SGHDT, YYEEEE. The CDR3 is 13 residues long. The ends were cut back, 5 bases at V and 9 bases at J, with 18 bases in the middle. The CDR3 protein is CASSSSGLRGQYF. CDR3 coding DNA: TGTGCCAGCAGTTCTTCAGGTCTACGAGGGCAGTACTTC.

This sequence joins TRBV10-2 and TRBJ1-1; 7 bases are shared with TRBD1. Germline trimming cut 8 bases from V and 6 bases from J; bases unmatched to any gene: 12. The length of the CDR3 is 14 residues. CDR1 is WSHSY, CDR2 SAAADI, per germline. The CDR3: CASRVDRVMAEAFF. The CDR3 DNA follows: TGCGCCAGCCGAGTTGACAGGGTAATGGCTGAAGCTTTCTTT.

The chain is built from TRBV5-8 and TRBJ2-3; D is perhaps TRBD1 or TRBD2 (6 bases each). The CDR3 length is 15 residues. Trimming took 0 bases from V and 6 from J, leaving 14 bases between them. CDR1 is SGHTS and CDR2 is YDEGEE in the germline V gene. CDR3 loop: CASSLGTTGTDTQYF. The CDR3 DNA reads as TGTGCCAGCAGCTTGGGGACTACAGGGACGGATACGCAGTATTTT.

This clone has just one count. The chain combines TRBV5-1 with TRBJ2-5; D remains unclear. Deletions cut 0 bases from V and 5 bases from J, with 11 bases between. CDR1 is SGHRS and CDR2 is YFSETQ in the germline V gene. CDR3 length: 14 residues. The CDR3 reads CASSLASASETQYF. Written as DNA, the CDR3 is TGCGCCAGCAGCTTGGCTTCGGCTTCCGAGACCCAGTACTTC.

The table lists this clone with a few counts. The rearrangement uses TRBV11-2 and TRBJ1-1, with unresolved D. Trimming removed 8 bases at V and 4 bases at J, with 14 bases between. CDR1 and CDR2 from the germline V gene are SGHAT and FQNNGV. This CDR3 is built from 13 residues. This CDR3 reads CASAVGFGTEAFF. The CDR3, as DNA: TGTGCCAGCGCGGTAGGGTTCGGCACTGAAGCTTTCTTT. Full variable domain (remainder filled in from reference TRBV11-2 and TRBJ1-1): EAGVAQSPRYKIIEKRQSVAFWCNPISGHATLYWYQQILGQGPKLLIQFQNNGVVDDSQLPKDRFSAERLKGVDSTLKIQPAKLEDSAVYLCASAVGFGTEAFFGQGTRLTVV.

The chain is built from TRBV21-1 and TRBJ2-6; the table's D call, TRBD2, was not checked against the DNA. TRBV21-1 is classified as a pseudogene. The CDR3 totals 19 residues. This chain's CDR3 is CASTRTKEGGPGGANVLTF. The CDR3 nucleotides read TGTGCCAGCACCAGAACAAAGGAGGGAGGGCCTGGTGGGGCCAACGTCCTGACTTTC.